This TCR beta chain was profiled in a study of T cell responses to AZD1222 COVID-19 vaccine. Study outcomes and limitations: Vaccination with two AZD1222 doses was followed by a rise in Spike-specific TCR breadth and depth. As reported, nearly half of all spike-specific TCRs target variant regions that are unmutated. CD4 TCRs linked to vaccination spanned spike, dominating at 160-218 and 743-854. A mostly white British donor set with more females was recruited, and clonal diversity was possibly underestimated.

Repertoires were generated with immunoSEQ multiplex PCR, while TCRdb's copy carries only in-frame clones and drops some. The sample has around 120,000 clones, 85% to 95% seen once; the top ten hold 5%. Germline lookup yields CDR1 SGHRS and CDR2 YFSETQ. This CDR3 comprises 18 residues. Trimming removed 1 base from V and 0 bases from J; junction bases left unmatched: 11. This clone was seen a single time. Its antigen remains unidentified. The TCR sequence derives from an adult who received the AZD1222 COVID-19 vaccine. The genes are TRBV5-1 and TRBJ1-1, with 8 positions matching TRBD1. The sequenced sample was peripheral blood, obtained 28 days after the second AZD1222 dose. The CDR3, as DNA: TGCGCCAGCAGCTTGAATTCAGGGGGCCCCCCGATGAACACTGAAGCTTTCTTT. Amino acid sequence: CASSLNSGGPPMNTEAFF.